These 9 T cell receptor beta chains were sequenced from one sample in a study of cytomegalovirus exposure and HLA in healthy donors. The PCR employed 60 Vbeta primers together with 13 Jbeta primers. Assay used: immunoSEQ multiplex PCR; TCRdb lists only in-frame clones, some missing. The sample consists of 150,000 to 200,000 clones, approximately 78% of them appearing once. The sequencing sample was made of PBMCs. Source of these receptors: a middle-aged woman in good health and CMV-seronegative.

This CDR3 reads CASSFLLAGDLGNEQFF. The CDR3 bases are TGCGCCAGCAGCTTTTTACTAGCGGGGGATTTGGGCAATGAGCAGTTCTTC. The chain uses TRBV5-1 and TRBJ2-1; TRBD2 aligns across 11 bases. The CDR3 totals 17 residues. V was clipped by 2 bases and J by 6 bases; unmatched bases: 10. In germline, CDR1 is SGHRS, CDR2 YFSETQ.

This chain joins TRBV5-1 and TRBJ2-3, with 11 nucleotides matching TRBD1. The CDR3 sequence is 15 residues long. Germline V gene data show CDR1 as SGHRS and CDR2 as YFSETQ. Germline trimming cut 4 bases from V and 5 bases from J; bases unmatched to any gene: 6. As DNA, the CDR3 is TGCGCCAGCAGCCGCGGGACAGGGGGACGAGATACGCAGTATTTT. It specifies CASSRGTGGRDTQYF.

V gene TRBV28 combines with J gene TRBJ1-5; weak D call: TRBD1 (6 bases). Germline CDR1 MDHEN, CDR2 SYDVKM. V lost 8 bases, J lost 5 bases, and 22 bases lay in between. The CDR3 has 16 amino acids. CDR3 sequence reads: CASLTPLGQGDQPQHF. As DNA, the CDR3 is TGTGCCAGCCTGACCCCTCTGGGACAAGGTGATCAGCCCCAGCATTTT.

The J gene is TRBJ2-3, the V gene TRBV7-9; 7 bases are a match to TRBD2. The CDR3 is made up of 17 amino acids. Germline trimming cut 5 bases from V and 5 bases from J; bases unmatched to any gene: 16. Germline V CDR1 and CDR2: SEHNR, FQNEAQ (reference sequence). CDR3 protein: CASSPGQRDLHRDTQYF. The DNA for the CDR3 is TGTGCCAGCAGCCCAGGCCAGCGGGACCTGCATCGAGATACGCAGTATTTT.

The chain recombines TRBV6-1 with TRBJ2-5; TRBD1 is a possible D gene (5 bases). This CDR3 is built from 12 residues. Germline assignment: CDR1 MNHNS and CDR2 SASEGT. V was shortened by 7 bases and J by 0 bases, with 6 bases between the two germline ends. CDR3 in DNA: TGTGCCAGCACCAGGGACCAAGAGACCCAGTACTTC. Protein sequence: CASTRDQETQYF.

This chain joins TRBV6-1 and TRBJ1-3; no definite D call. With 7 bases removed from V and 6 bases from J, the gap between germline ends came to 13 bases. The CDR3 is made up of 13 amino acids. CDR1 is MNHNS and CDR2 is SASEGT in the germline V gene. CDR3 in amino acids: CASIAAISNTIYF. CDR3 coding DNA: TGTGCCAGCATCGCAGCGATATCAAACACCATATATTTT.

The V call is TRBV5-6, the J call TRBJ2-2; the match to TRBD2 covers 8 bases. This CDR3 is built from 18 residues. Germline CDR1 SGHDT, CDR2 YYEEEE. V lost 3 bases and J lost 4; bases outside the gene matches: 14. CDR3 region: CASSSFALERGSTGELFF. The DNA for the CDR3 is TGTGCCAGCAGCTCCTTCGCCCTGGAGCGGGGGAGCACCGGGGAGCTGTTTTTT.

The chain recombines TRBV5-5 with TRBJ1-4; TRBD1 aligns across 8 bases. CDR1 is SGHKS, CDR2 YYEKEE, per germline (reference sequence). Trimming removed 3 bases from V and 4 bases from J; junction bases left unmatched: 17. The CDR3 consists of 19 residues. CDR3 nucleotides: TGTGCCAGCAGCTCGGGTCAGGGGGCAAAAGGGTTCGATAATGAAAAACTGTTTTTT. Protein product: CASSSGQGAKGFDNEKLFF.

The chain has TRBV5-1 and TRBJ2-5; 11 bases are shared with TRBD2. The CDR3 runs to 18 residues. Germline V gene lookup returns CDR1 SGHRS and CDR2 YFSETQ. The V segment lost 0 bases and the J segment 4 bases; nucleotides outside the gene matches: 11. The CDR3 loop reads CASSLEVLAGGLGETQYF. The CDR3 nucleotides read TGCGCCAGCAGCTTGGAAGTCTTAGCGGGGGGGCTGGGAGAGACCCAGTACTTC.